Below are 7 T cell receptor beta chains sequenced from a single sample in a study of a mutant IDH1 vaccine in newly diagnosed glioma. No cognate antigen is known for these TCRs. The time point is: week 5, during vaccination. Topical imiquimod was applied with each vaccine dose, which held 300 ug of mutant IDH1 20-mer peptide. Some clones are missing from TCRdb's copy, which holds only in-frame ones; the method was immunoSEQ multiplex PCR. Among some 51,000 clones, 78% were seen once, and the ten largest hold 1.8%. Source: PBMCs, taken from a glioma patient whose treatment included an IDH1 peptide vaccine. These receptors all come from a woman aged 40 to 49 with glioma.

The gene calls are TRBV5-6 and TRBJ1-4; D gene unclear. Germline V CDR1 and CDR2: SGHDT, YYEEEE. Trimming stripped 4 bases from V and 3 bases from J, with 7 bases between. The CDR3 contains 13 residues. CDR3 sequence reads: CASSEGANEKLFF. CDR3 DNA sequence: TGTGCCAGCAGCGAGGGAGCTAATGAAAAACTGTTTTTT.

The chain recombines TRBV5-5 with TRBJ2-5, with D tentatively TRBD1 (6 bases). The V gene lost 0 bases and the J gene lost 4 bases, with 13 bases spanning the gap. The CDR3 has 15 residues. Looked up from germline, CDR1 is SGHKS and CDR2 is YYEKEE (reference sequence). DNA for the CDR3: TGTGCCAGCAGCTTGGGGGGGCCGGTTGCAGAGACCCAGTACTTC. Its translation is CASSLGGPVAETQYF.

This rearrangement joins TRBV5-1 to TRBJ1-2; 9 positions match TRBD1. The J segment lost 1 base and the V segment lost 2 bases, leaving 3 bases of the junction unmatched. The V gene's germline CDR1 is SGHRS and CDR2 YFSETQ. The length of the CDR3 is 15 residues. CDR3 sequence reads: CASSLTGGHNYGYTF. In DNA form, the CDR3 reads TGCGCCAGCAGCTTAACAGGGGGCCATAACTATGGCTACACCTTC.

V gene TRBV13 combines with J gene TRBJ2-5; D may match TRBD1 or TRBD2 (5 bases each). This CDR3 is built from 15 residues. V shed 4 bases and J shed 4 bases, with 16 bases lying between them. Germline CDR1 is PRHDT and CDR2 is FYEKMQ (reference sequence). CDR3 sequence reads: CASSSLGRSSETQYF. The CDR3 coding sequence is TGTGCCAGCAGCTCGTTGGGACGGAGCTCAGAGACCCAGTACTTC.

This chain links TRBV4-1 with TRBJ2-2; the D is unclear. CDR1 is MGHRA and CDR2 is YSYEKL in the germline V gene. There are 13 residues in the CDR3. The V end lost 2 bases, the J end lost 1 base, and 2 bases lay between the germline ends. CDR3 region: CASSQRNTGELFF. The CDR3 DNA follows: TGCGCCAGCAGCCAAAGGAACACCGGGGAGCTGTTTTTT.

The rearrangement uses TRBV6-6 and TRBJ2-6; unclear D gene. The CDR3 has 16 residues. The germline V gene has CDR1 MNHNY and CDR2 SVGAGI (reference sequence). The V end was cut by 0 bases, the J end by 4 bases, with 10 bases between. CDR3 sequence reads: CASSYSTGGGANVLTF. The CDR3 DNA reads as TGTGCCAGCAGTTACTCGACGGGCGGCGGGGCCAACGTCCTGACTTTC.

The V and J genes are TRBV7-6 and TRBJ2-1, with a possible D match to TRBD1 (6 bases). There are 14 residues in the CDR3. Germline CDR1 SGHVS, CDR2 FNYEAQ. Deletions cut 1 base from V and 7 bases from J, with 11 bases between. CDR3 protein: CASSLGGPGNEQFF. The DNA of the CDR3 is TGTGCCAGCAGCTTAGGGGGGCCGGGGAATGAGCAGTTCTTC.